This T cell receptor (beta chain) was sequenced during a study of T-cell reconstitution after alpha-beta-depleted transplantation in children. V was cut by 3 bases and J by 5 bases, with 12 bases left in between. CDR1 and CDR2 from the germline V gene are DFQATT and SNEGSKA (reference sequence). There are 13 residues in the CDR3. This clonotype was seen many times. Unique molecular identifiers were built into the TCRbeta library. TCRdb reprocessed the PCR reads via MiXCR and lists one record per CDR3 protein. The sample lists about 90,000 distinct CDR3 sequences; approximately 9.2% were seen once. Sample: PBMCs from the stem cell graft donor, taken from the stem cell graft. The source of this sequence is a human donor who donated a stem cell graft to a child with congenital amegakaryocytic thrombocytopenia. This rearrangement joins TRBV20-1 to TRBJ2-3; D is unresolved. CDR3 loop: CSASHISGDTQYF. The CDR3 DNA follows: TGCAGTGCTAGCCACATTTCAGGAGATACGCAGTATTTT.